This T cell receptor beta chain was recorded in a study of blood T cell repertoires in COVID-19. Study as a whole: Specimens from acute and convalescent COVID-19 originated in the United States, Italy and Spain. PBMCs, B-cell-depleted T cells, or T cells provided the cDNA or gDNA that made up the material.

CDR3 size: 15 residues. The germline gives CDR1 GTSNPN, CDR2 SVGIG (reference sequence). The V segment lost 5 bases and the J segment 4 bases; nucleotides outside the gene matches: 10. Some clones are missing from TCRdb's copy, which holds only in-frame ones; the method was immunoSEQ multiplex PCR. The sample lists 85,000 to 130,000 clones, over 70% occurring once. The receptor was derived from a man aged 45-60 years with acute or convalescent COVID-19. The chain combines TRBV30 with TRBJ2-5; 10 positions match TRBD2. The specimen sequenced was peripheral blood. The CDR3 is CAWDGAGGPRETQYF. Here the CDR3 DNA reads TGTGCCTGGGACGGAGCGGGAGGGCCTCGAGAGACCCAGTACTTC.